Listed below are T cell receptor beta chains from one sample, sequenced in a study of early T cells in non-severe SARS-CoV-2 infection. MiXCR, run by TCRdb on the 5' RACE reads, gives a single entry per CDR3 protein. The sample carries 50,000 to 60,000 distinct CDR3 sequences, roughly 8% recorded once. The material sequenced was whole blood. The receptor set was obtained from an adult who was a healthcare worker with PCR-confirmed SARS-CoV-2 infection or an uninfected control (not recorded which). The CDR3 runs from the conserved cysteine through the conserved F or W. D genes are given only for firm matches. A row's size may be missing; if present it is once, few, many or a size class.

abundance	v_gene	d_gene	j_gene	CDR3aa	CDR3nt
-	TRBV9	TRBD2	TRBJ2-7	CASTPSGGSSYEQYF	TGTGCCAGCACCCCTTCGGGGGGGAGCTCCTACGAGCAGTACTTC
-	TRBV6-6	-	TRBJ1-5	CASRHTLVGNQPQHF	TGTGCCAGCAGGCACACTCTTGTAGGCAATCAGCCCCAGCATTTT
many	TRBV5-5	TRBD1	TRBJ2-5	CASSPAGTGGETQYF	TGTGCCAGCAGCCCCGCCGGGACAGGAGGAGAGACCCAGTACTTC
few	TRBV29-1	-	TRBJ1-2	CSGGDIYGYTF	TGCAGCGGAGGGGACATCTATGGCTACACCTTC
few	TRBV12-3/TRBV12-4	TRBD1	TRBJ1-1	CASSLPPTGRNTEAFF	TGTGCCAGCAGTTTACCCCCGACAGGGCGGAACACTGAAGCTTTCTTT
many	TRBV24-1	-	TRBJ2-1	CATSERTTMRRGEQFF	TGTGCCACCAGTGAACGGACCACAATGCGACGAGGTGAGCAGTTCTTC
many	TRBV5-1	-	TRBJ2-3	CASSSGVGTDTQYF	TGCGCCAGCAGCTCGGGAGTCGGGACAGATACGCAGTATTTT
many	TRBV20-1	-	TRBJ1-5	CSAPVRGINQPQHF	TGCAGTGCCCCCGTGCGAGGGATAAATCAGCCCCAGCATTTT
many	TRBV3-1	TRBD1	TRBJ1-1	CASSPRTGRGTEAFF	TGTGCCAGCAGCCCTCGGACAGGTCGAGGCACTGAAGCTTTCTTT
-	TRBV28	-	TRBJ2-7	CASIGRAVGSYEQYF	TGTGCCAGCATTGGGCGGGCTGTGGGCTCCTACGAGCAGTACTTC
-	TRBV4-1	TRBD1	TRBJ2-7	CASSQGQGAREQYF	TGCGCCAGCAGCCAAGGACAGGGGGCGAGGGAGCAGTACTTC
few	TRBV18	TRBD2	TRBJ2-1	CASSPLAGNVDEQFF	TGTGCCAGCTCACCACTAGCGGGAAATGTCGATGAGCAGTTCTTC
many	TRBV14	TRBD2	TRBJ2-3	CASRGTSGPTDTQYF	TGTGCCAGCAGAGGGACTAGCGGGCCGACAGATACGCAGTATTTT
-	TRBV29-1	-	TRBJ1-2	CSVSPEGYGYTF	TGCAGCGTTTCTCCGGAAGGCTATGGCTACACCTTC
few	TRBV6-5	-	TRBJ1-1	CASSPSVSKTGTEAFF	TGTGCCAGCAGCCCCAGCGTCTCCAAGACGGGCACTGAAGCTTTCTTT
-	TRBV7-6	TRBD1	TRBJ1-1	CASSNQGGTISRAFF	TGTGCCAGCAGCAACCAAGGGGGCACCATCTCCCGAGCTTTCTTT
few	TRBV27	-	TRBJ2-1	CASRGESRNEQFF	TGTGCCAGCAGGGGGGAGTCTAGGAATGAGCAGTTCTTC
few	TRBV27	TRBD2	TRBJ2-3	CASSGTSGTDTQYF	TGTGCCAGCTCCGGGACTAGCGGCACAGATACGCAGTATTTT
-	TRBV11-2	TRBD1	TRBJ2-7	CASSLGGTGREQYF	TGTGCCAGCAGCTTAGGAGGGACAGGGCGAGAGCAGTACTTC
few	TRBV6-1	TRBD1	TRBJ1-2	CASSTKTTGGLGYTF	TGTGCCAGCAGCACAAAGACAACAGGGGGCCTCGGCTACACCTTC
-	TRBV11-2	TRBD2	TRBJ2-1	CASSLARETYNEQFF	TGTGCCAGCAGCTTAGCGCGGGAGACGTACAATGAGCAGTTCTTC
few	TRBV7-2	-	TRBJ2-7	CASSFVTGFNYEQYF	TGTGCCAGCAGCTTTGTAACAGGTTTTAACTACGAGCAGTACTTC
-	TRBV19	-	TRBJ1-2	CASSIQAGARYGYTF	TGTGCCAGTAGTATCCAGGCCGGCGCTAGGTATGGCTACACCTTC
few	TRBV29-1	-	TRBJ2-3	CSVEEEAPDTQYF	TGCAGCGTTGAAGAAGAAGCACCTGATACGCAGTATTTT
few	TRBV7-2	-	TRBJ1-2	CASSPDRDYGYTF	TGTGCCAGCAGCCCGGATAGAGACTATGGCTACACCTTC
-	TRBV5-1	TRBD2	TRBJ2-5	CASTDPTSAQETQYF	TGCGCCAGCACGGACCCTACTAGCGCGCAAGAGACCCAGTACTTC
-	TRBV24-1	-	TRBJ1-1	CATRATGEPSVFF	TGTGCCACCAGAGCGACAGGAGAGCCTTCAGTTTTCTTT
-	TRBV29-1	TRBD2	TRBJ2-5	CSARTSLETQYF	TGCAGCGCTAGGACTAGCTTGGAGACCCAGTACTTC
many	TRBV29-1	TRBD1	TRBJ2-7	CSVLDRDSYEQYF	TGCAGCGTTTTAGACAGGGACTCCTACGAGCAGTACTTC
few	TRBV7-2	TRBD2	TRBJ2-4	CASSLQLAGGRNIQYF	TGTGCCAGCAGCCTCCAACTAGCGGGAGGTAGAAACATTCAGTACTTC
-	TRBV5-1	TRBD1	TRBJ1-2	CASSLEGQGPIGYTF	TGCGCCAGCAGCTTGGAGGGACAGGGGCCTATTGGCTACACCTTC
-	TRBV28	TRBD1	TRBJ1-2	CASSLGTGYGYTF	TGTGCCAGCAGTTTAGGGACAGGGTATGGCTACACCTTC
-	TRBV5-1	TRBD2	TRBJ2-1	CASSFGLAGYNEQFF	TGCGCCAGCAGCTTCGGACTAGCGGGCTACAATGAGCAGTTCTTC
few	TRBV30	TRBD1	TRBJ1-1	CAWRTGVPNTEAFF	TGTGCCTGGAGGACAGGGGTCCCGAACACTGAAGCTTTCTTT
-	TRBV2	TRBD1	TRBJ1-3	CAGGQEGNTIYF	TGTGCTGGGGGACAGGAGGGAAACACCATATATTTT
many	TRBV7-2	-	TRBJ1-1	CASSFRRNTEAFF	TGTGCCAGCAGCTTTCGCAGGAACACTGAAGCTTTCTTT
-	TRBV30	-	TRBJ2-1	CAWTSSGSGEFF	TGTGCCTGGACATCGAGCGGATCTGGGGAGTTCTTC
few	TRBV20-1	TRBD2	TRBJ2-3	CALWEGVDTQYF	TGCGCCCTCTGGGAGGGAGTAGATACGCAGTATTTT
few	TRBV18	TRBD1	TRBJ2-5	CASSRETGEGTQYF	TGTGCCAGCTCACGGGAGACAGGGGAAGGGACCCAGTACTTC
-	TRBV28	-	TRBJ2-7	CASSSSAYEQYF	TGTGCCAGCAGTTCTAGCGCCTACGAGCAGTACTTC
-	TRBV20-1	-	TRBJ1-6	CSAREEWDSYNSPLHF	TGCAGTGCTAGAGAGGAGTGGGACTCCTATAATTCACCCCTCCACTTT